This T cell receptor (beta chain) was identified during a study of T cell repertoires in cytomegalovirus infection. One entry per CDR3 protein, called by TCRdb with MiXCR from the reads. The table has 130,000 or so distinct CDR3 sequences, approximately 5.9% seen once; the top ten hold approximately 18%. V dropped 7 bases and J dropped 0 bases, with 35 bases sitting between them. The CDR3 is 21 amino acids. Germline V gene sequence: CDR1 DFQATT, CDR2 SNEGSKA (reference sequence). The clonotype originates from a human donor in good health (CMV status not recorded). Some clones in this sample may be carry-over from other donors' samples. J is TRBJ2-3 and V is TRBV20-1, with D unresolved. Sample: PBMCs. CDR3: CSVWSNRGVGPGRPSTDTQYF. The CDR3 nucleotides read TGCAGTGTCTGGAGTAATCGTGGAGTAGGCCCTGGACGGCCTAGCACAGATACGCAGTATTTT.